This T cell receptor (beta chain) was retrieved from a study of T cell responses to AZD1222 COVID-19 vaccine. A word on this clone: Its antigen is not identified.

Sequencing used immunoSEQ multiplex PCR; TCRdb keeps in-frame clones, though not all of them. The sample shows roughly 260,000 clones, over 85% of them seen only once. Study conclusions and caveats: The study reported that nearly half of spike-specific TCRs target unmutated variant regions. The span of vaccine-associated CD4 TCRs extended across spike, with dominance at 160-218 and 743-854. Just six or seven AZD1222 recipients tested seropositive at baseline. There were mostly white British donors and more females than males, and clonal diversity was possibly underestimated.

Germline lookup yields CDR1 MDHEN and CDR2 SYDVKM. Trimming at V came to 11 bases and at J to 7 bases, leaving 9 bases not matched to a gene. This CDR3 is 14 amino acids long. This material consisted of peripheral blood, taken on day 0 of AZD1222 vaccination. The V call is TRBV28, the J call TRBJ2-1; 12 bases line up with TRBD2. This clonotype originated in an adult in good health. The CDR3 region is CAGEAGTSGNEQFF. CDR3 bases: TGTGCCGGAGAAGCCGGGACTAGCGGGAATGAGCAGTTCTTC.